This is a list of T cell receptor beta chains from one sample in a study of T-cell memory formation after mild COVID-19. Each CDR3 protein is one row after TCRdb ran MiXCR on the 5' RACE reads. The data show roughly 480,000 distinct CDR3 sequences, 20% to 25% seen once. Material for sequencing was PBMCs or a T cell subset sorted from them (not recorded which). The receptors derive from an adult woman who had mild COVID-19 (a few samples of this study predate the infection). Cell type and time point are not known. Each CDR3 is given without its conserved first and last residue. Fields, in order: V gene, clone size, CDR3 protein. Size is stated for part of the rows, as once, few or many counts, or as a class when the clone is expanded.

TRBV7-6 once ASNLGRGDNEQF
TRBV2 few ASSEGRSYGYT
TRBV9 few ASSDGTIGKTQY
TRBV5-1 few ASSLASGNQPQH
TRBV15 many ATSRDRGPGFEQY
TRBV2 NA ASSEYIGQAGGYT
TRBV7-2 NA ASSSMGLHYGYT
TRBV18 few ASSPAETQY
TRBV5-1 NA ASSLQAGVDEQF
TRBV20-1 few SVLSRRNYGYT
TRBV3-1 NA ASSQVRGGPNEQF
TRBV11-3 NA ASSLGLAPSTDTQY
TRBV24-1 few ATSDFNGVEQF
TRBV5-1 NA ASSSGTGDYYGYT
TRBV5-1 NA ASRWDVPASHEQY
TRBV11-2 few ASSPTGKVRELF
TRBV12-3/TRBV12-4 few ASSQGTLSYEQY
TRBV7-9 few ASTPRTANYGYT
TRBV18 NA ASSPKRTGGDTQY
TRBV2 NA ASSDPRTSSDTQY
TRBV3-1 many ASSPDSRHEQF